This TCR beta chain was observed in a study of lymphopenia after photon versus proton radiotherapy. Here immunoSEQ multiplex PCR was the method, and the copy in TCRdb shows in-frame clones only, minus some. Among 150,000 to 200,000 clones listed, more than 85% were seen once. CDR1 and CDR2 (germline): LGHNT, FRNRAP. The V end lost 1 base, the J end lost 2 bases, and 12 bases lay between the germline ends. CDR3 length equals 15 residues. The rearrangement joins TRBV12-5 to TRBJ2-7; D perhaps matches TRBD2 (6 bases). The sequence derives from a man between 50 and 59 years old with gastric cancer. Sequencing used peripheral blood, obtained from a patient treated with photon-based radiotherapy. For the CDR3, the DNA is TGTGCTAGTGGTTTGGGAGTAGGAGGGGCCTACGAGCAGTACTTC. It is translated as CASGLGVGGAYEQYF.